This paragraph reports one T cell receptor beta chain. Antigen specificity is unknown. Healthy donors of bone marrow made up the group. The length of the CDR3 is 19 residues. V was clipped by 3 bases and J by 0 bases; unmatched bases: 12. CDR1 and CDR2 (germline): SGHRS, YFSETQ. Vbeta (60) and Jbeta (13) primers were used in the PCR. Only in-frame clones appear in the TCRdb table, and some are missing; sequencing was by immunoSEQ multiplex PCR. Among roughly 150,000 clones listed, about 85% were seen once. The source of the sample is a study of cytomegalovirus exposure and HLA in healthy donors. Overall study findings and caveats: Later analysis showed most CMV-associated TCR beta chains appearing HLA-restricted. Many donors shared some public TCRs, even though most TCR sequences were rare.

The rearrangement joins TRBV5-1 to TRBJ1-1, with TRBD1 matching over 12 bases. The sequenced sample consisted of PBMCs. This sequence originates from a man younger than 40 in good health and CMV-seropositive. CDR3 coding DNA: TGCGCCAGCAGCTCGTTCAACCGGGACAGGGGGCCTTTGAACACTGAAGCTTTCTTT. Translation: CASSSFNRDRGPLNTEAFF.